Sequencing of this T cell receptor (beta chain) was carried out in a study of shared clonotypes between healthy human individuals. About the research overall: Three plates were used per donor for CD4 naive, three for CD4 memory, two for CD8 naive and one for CD8 memory.

Some clones are missing from TCRdb's copy, which holds only in-frame ones; the method was immunoSEQ multiplex PCR. The sample gives about 1 million clones, under 80% of which show up once; roughly 1.5% is in the top ten. Study findings and constraints: Sharing across a handful of donors was seen in around 5.1% of naive CD4 clonotypes.

The CDR3 has 13 amino acids. Germline V gene sequence: CDR1 LNHDA, CDR2 SQIVND (reference sequence). V was trimmed by 6 bases and J by 5 bases, leaving 13 bases between them. A remark on this clone: Its antigen is undetermined.

Sequenced material: memory CD4+ T cells sorted from blood. Sample subset: CD45RA-negative fraction. V and J are TRBV19 and TRBJ2-5, with D unclear. The sequence was collected from a man between 18 and 35 years old in good health. As DNA, the CDR3 is TGTGCCAGTAGGAACCTAATTACGGAGACCCAGTACTTC. Translation gives CASRNLITETQYF.